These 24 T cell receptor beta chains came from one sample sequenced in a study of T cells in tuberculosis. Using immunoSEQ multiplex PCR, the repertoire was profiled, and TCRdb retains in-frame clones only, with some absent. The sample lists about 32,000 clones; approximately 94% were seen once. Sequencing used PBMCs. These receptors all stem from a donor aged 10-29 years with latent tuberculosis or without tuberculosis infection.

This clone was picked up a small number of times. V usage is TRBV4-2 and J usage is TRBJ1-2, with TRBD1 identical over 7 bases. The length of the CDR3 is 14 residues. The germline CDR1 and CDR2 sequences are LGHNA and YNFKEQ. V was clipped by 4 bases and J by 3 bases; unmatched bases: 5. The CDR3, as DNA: TGTGCCAGCAGCCCCTCGACAGGGCACTATGGCTACACCTTC. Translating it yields CASSPSTGHYGYTF.

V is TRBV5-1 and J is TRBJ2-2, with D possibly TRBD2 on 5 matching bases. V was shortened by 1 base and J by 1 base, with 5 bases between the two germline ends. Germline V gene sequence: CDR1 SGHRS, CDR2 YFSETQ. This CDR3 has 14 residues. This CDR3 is CASSLRGNTGELFF. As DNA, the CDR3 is TGCGCCAGCAGCTTGCGGGGGAACACCGGGGAGCTGTTTTTT.

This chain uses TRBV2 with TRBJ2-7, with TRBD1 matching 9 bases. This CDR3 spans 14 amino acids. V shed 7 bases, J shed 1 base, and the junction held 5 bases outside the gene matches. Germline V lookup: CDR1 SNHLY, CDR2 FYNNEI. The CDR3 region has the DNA TGTGCCAGCAATCGGGACAGGGCTTCCTACGAGCAGTACTTC. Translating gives CASNRDRASYEQYF.

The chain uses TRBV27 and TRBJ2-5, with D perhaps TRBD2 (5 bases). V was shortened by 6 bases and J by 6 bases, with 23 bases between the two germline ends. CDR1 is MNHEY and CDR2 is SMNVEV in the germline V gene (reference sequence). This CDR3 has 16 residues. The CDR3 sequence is CASSNSPGVGVKTQYF. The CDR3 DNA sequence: TGTGCCAGCAGCAATTCCCCCGGGGTGGGAGTGAAGACCCAGTACTTC.

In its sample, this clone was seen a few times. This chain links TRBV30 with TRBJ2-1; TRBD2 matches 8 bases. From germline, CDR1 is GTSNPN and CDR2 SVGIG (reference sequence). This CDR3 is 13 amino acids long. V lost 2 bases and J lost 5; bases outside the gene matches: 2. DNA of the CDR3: TGTGCCTGGAGTAGCGGGAGCCACAATGAGCAGTTCTTC. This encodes CAWSSGSHNEQFF.

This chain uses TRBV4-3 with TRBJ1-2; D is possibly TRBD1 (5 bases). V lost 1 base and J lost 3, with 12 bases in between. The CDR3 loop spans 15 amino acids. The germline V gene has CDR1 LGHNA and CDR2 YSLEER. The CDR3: CASSQAGRADYGYTF. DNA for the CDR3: TGCGCCAGCAGCCAAGCAGGCAGGGCGGACTATGGCTACACCTTC.

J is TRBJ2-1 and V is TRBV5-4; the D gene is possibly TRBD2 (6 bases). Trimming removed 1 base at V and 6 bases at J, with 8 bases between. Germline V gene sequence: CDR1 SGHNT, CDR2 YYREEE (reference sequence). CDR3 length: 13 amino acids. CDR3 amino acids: CASSLNGGNEQFF. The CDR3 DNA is TGTGCCAGCAGCTTGAACGGGGGCAATGAGCAGTTCTTC.

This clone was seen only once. The DNA of the CDR3 is TGTGCCAGCAGACCTAGCTTGGGGGGGGAAGAGCAGTTCTTC. This translates into CASRPSLGGEEQFF. The chain combines TRBV11-2 with TRBJ2-1; 7 bases fit TRBD2. The CDR3 runs to 14 residues. The junction had 12 bases not matched to a gene; V was cut back by 6 bases and J by 10 bases. The germline V gene encodes CDR1 SGHAT and CDR2 FQNNGV. The full variable domain, with the rest looked up from reference TRBV11-2 and TRBJ2-1, is EAGVAQSPRYKIIEKRQSVAFWCNPISGHATLYWYQQILGQGPKLLIQFQNNGVVDDSQLPKDRFSAERLKGVDSTLKIQPAKLEDSAVYLCASRPSLGGEEQFFGPGTRLTVL.

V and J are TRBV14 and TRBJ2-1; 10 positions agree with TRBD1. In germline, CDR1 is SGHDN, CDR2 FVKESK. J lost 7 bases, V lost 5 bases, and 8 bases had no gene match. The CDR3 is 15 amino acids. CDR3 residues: CASSTRDRGWNEQFF. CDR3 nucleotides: TGTGCCAGCAGCACCCGGGACAGGGGTTGGAATGAGCAGTTCTTC.

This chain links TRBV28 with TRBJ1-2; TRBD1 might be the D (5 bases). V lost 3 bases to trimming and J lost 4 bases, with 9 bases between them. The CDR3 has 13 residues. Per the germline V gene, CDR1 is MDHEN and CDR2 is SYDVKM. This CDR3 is CASSFIQGYGYTF. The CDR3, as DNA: TGTGCCAGCAGTTTTATCCAGGGCTATGGCTACACCTTC.

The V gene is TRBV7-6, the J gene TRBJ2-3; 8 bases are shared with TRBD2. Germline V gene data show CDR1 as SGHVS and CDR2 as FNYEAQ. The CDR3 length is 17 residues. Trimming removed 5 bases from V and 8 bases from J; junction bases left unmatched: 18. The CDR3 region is CASSPLHGSGNSPTQYF. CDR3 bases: TGTGCCAGCAGCCCTCTTCATGGTAGCGGGAATTCCCCTACGCAGTATTTT.

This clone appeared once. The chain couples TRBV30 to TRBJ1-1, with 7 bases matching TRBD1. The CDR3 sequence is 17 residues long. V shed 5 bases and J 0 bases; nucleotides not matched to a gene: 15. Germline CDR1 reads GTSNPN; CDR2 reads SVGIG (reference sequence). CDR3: CAWVGWTGGLMNTEAFF. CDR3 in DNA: TGTGCCTGGGTCGGATGGACAGGAGGACTCATGAACACTGAAGCTTTCTTT.

The CDR3 region is CASSAPGAYQPQHF. In DNA, the CDR3 is TGTGCCAGCAGCGCGCCTGGGGCTTATCAGCCCCAGCATTTT. The chain links TRBV9 to TRBJ1-5; perhaps TRBD1 as D (5 bases). V was pared by 3 bases and J by 5 bases, with 12 bases between. Germline V gene data show CDR1 as SGDLS and CDR2 as YYNGEE. The CDR3 loop spans 14 amino acids. Full variable domain (remainder filled in from reference TRBV9 and TRBJ1-5): DSGVTQTPKHLITATGQRVTLRCSPRSGDLSVYWYQQSLDQGLQFLIQYYNGEERAKGNILERFSAQQFPDLHSELNLSSLELGDSALYFCASSAPGAYQPQHFGDGTRLSIL.

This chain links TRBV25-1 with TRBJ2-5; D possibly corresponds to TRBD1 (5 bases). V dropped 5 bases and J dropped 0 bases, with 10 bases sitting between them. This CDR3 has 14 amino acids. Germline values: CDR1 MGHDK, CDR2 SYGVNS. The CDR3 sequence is CASSRRTYQETQYF. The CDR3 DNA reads TGTGCCAGCAGTCGGCGGACATACCAAGAGACCCAGTACTTC.

DNA for the CDR3: TGTGCCAGCAGCCCCAGGGGGACCCGACGGAACACTGAAGCTTTCTTT. It yields the protein CASSPRGTRRNTEAFF. The chain joins TRBV13 to TRBJ1-1; TRBD1 agrees at 7 bases. J was trimmed by 1 base and V by 5 bases; bases with no gene match: 10. The CDR3 spans 16 residues. CDR1 and CDR2 from the germline V gene are PRHDT and FYEKMQ (reference sequence).

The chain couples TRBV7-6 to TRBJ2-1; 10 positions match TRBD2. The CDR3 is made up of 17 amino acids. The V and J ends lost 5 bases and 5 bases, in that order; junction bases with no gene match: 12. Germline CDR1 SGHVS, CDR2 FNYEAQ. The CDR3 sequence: CASSQRVSGRGDNEQFF. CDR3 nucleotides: TGTGCCAGCAGCCAGCGGGTGAGCGGGAGGGGGGACAATGAGCAGTTCTTC. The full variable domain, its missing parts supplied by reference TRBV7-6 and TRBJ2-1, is GAGVSQSPRYKVTKRGQDVALRCDPISGHVSLYWYRQALGQGPEFLTYFNYEAQQDKSGLPNDRFSAERPEGSISTLTIQRTEQRDSAMYRCASSQRVSGRGDNEQFFGPGTRLTVL.

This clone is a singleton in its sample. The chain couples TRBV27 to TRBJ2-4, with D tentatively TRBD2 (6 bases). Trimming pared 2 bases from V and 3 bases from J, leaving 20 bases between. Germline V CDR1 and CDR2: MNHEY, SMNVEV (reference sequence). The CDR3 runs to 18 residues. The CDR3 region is CASSLRGIGLYGKNIQYF. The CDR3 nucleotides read TGTGCCAGCAGTTTACGCGGGATCGGGTTGTACGGCAAAAACATTCAGTACTTC.

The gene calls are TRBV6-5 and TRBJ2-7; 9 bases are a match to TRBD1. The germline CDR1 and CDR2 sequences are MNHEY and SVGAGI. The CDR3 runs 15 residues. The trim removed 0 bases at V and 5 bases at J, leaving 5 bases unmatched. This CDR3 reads CASSYSGDRDNEQYF. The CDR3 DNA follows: TGTGCCAGCAGTTACTCGGGGGACAGGGACAACGAGCAGTACTTC.

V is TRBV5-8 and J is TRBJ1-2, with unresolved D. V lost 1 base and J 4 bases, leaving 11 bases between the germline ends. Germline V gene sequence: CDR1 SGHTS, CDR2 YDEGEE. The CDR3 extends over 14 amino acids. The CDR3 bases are TGTGCCAGCAGCTTGATTCCGGGTACCTATGGCTACACCTTC. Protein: CASSLIPGTYGYTF.

CDR3 coding DNA: TGTGCCAGCAGTGCCGCGGGAGGAAAAGAAGCTTTCTTT. It encodes CASSAAGGKEAFF. This chain links TRBV25-1 with TRBJ1-1; no firm D call. The length of the CDR3 is 13 residues. The V and J ends lost 4 bases and 8 bases respectively, with 14 bases between them. Germline V gene lookup returns CDR1 MGHDK and CDR2 SYGVNS.

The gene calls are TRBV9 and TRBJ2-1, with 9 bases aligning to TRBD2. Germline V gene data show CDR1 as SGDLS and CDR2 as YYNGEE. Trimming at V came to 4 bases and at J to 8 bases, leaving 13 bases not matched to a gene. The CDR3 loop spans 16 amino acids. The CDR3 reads CASSPTWGGRAHEQFF. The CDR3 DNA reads TGTGCCAGCAGCCCCACTTGGGGCGGGAGGGCCCATGAGCAGTTCTTC. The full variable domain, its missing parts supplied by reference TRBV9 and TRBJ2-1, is DSGVTQTPKHLITATGQRVTLRCSPRSGDLSVYWYQQSLDQGLQFLIQYYNGEERAKGNILERFSAQQFPDLHSELNLSSLELGDSALYFCASSPTWGGRAHEQFFGPGTRLTVL.

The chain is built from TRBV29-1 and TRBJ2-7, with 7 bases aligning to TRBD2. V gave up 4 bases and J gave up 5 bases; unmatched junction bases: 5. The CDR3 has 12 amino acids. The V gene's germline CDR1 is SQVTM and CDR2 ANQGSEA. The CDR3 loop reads CSVGGAGNEQYF. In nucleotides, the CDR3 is TGCAGCGTTGGTGGAGCGGGAAACGAGCAGTACTTC.

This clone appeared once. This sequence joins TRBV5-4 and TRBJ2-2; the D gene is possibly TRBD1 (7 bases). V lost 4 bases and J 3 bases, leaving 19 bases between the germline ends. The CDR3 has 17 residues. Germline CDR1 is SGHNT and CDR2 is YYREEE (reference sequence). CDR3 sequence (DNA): TGTGCCAGCAGCCTGGGGACGACAGGGAGGTACACCGGGGAGCTGTTTTTT. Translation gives CASSLGTTGRYTGELFF.

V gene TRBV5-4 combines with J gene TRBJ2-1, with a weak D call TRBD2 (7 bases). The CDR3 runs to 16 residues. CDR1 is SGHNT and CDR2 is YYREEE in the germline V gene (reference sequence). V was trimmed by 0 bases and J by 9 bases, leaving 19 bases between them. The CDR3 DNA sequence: TGTGCCAGCAGCTTGGTGGGCGGGAGAGGGACAAGTGAGCAGTTCTTC. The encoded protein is CASSLVGGRGTSEQFF.